These 12 T cell receptor beta chains came from one sample sequenced in a study of post-analysis software for immune sequencing data. Study conclusions and caveats: A few TRBV segments occurring more often in patients than controls included TRBV5-6, TRBV5-1 and TRBV20-1.

For these TCRs, the target antigens are not known. Researchers reported that TCR beta cDNA libraries carried unique molecular identifiers. TCRdb re-called the PCR reads through MiXCR, storing one row per CDR3 protein. This sample carries about half a million distinct CDR3 sequences, approximately 46% of them seen once, and the ten largest clones take about 12%. Material: blood. The source is a girl aged 5 to 17 with multiple sclerosis.

The chain has TRBV29-1 and TRBJ1-5; no firm D call. Trimming removed 5 bases at V and 0 bases at J, with 11 bases between. Germline V gene data show CDR1 as SQVTM and CDR2 as ANQGSEA. This CDR3 is 14 amino acids long. The CDR3 bases are TGCAGCGTTTTGTCCCGGGATAGCAATCAGCCCCAGCATTTT. As protein: CSVLSRDSNQPQHF.

The chain couples TRBV29-1 to TRBJ2-7; either TRBD1 or TRBD2 may fit D (6 bases each). The end of the DNA is better explained by TRBJ2-5, so the J call may be wrong. Germline loops: CDR1 SQVTM, CDR2 ANQGSEA. The CDR3 spans 14 residues. The CDR3 DNA reads as TGCAGCGTTGATCATAGGGGGGATTTGGAGACCCAGTACTTC. Its protein is CSVDHRGDLETQYF.

This clonotype was seen only a few times. The chain links TRBV6-5 to TRBJ1-2; 7 bases agree with TRBD1. Germline CDR1 reads MNHEY; CDR2 reads SVGAGI. This CDR3 is built from 15 residues. Trimming took 10 bases from V and 1 from J; bases not matched to a gene: 12. This chain's CDR3 is CATGIGTDLNYGYTF. CDR3 bases: TGTGCCACGGGCATAGGGACAGACCTTAACTATGGCTACACCTTC.

This rearrangement joins TRBV20-1 to TRBJ2-3, with D unclear. With 5 bases removed from V and 4 bases from J, the gap between germline ends came to 16 bases. CDR1 is DFQATT and CDR2 is SNEGSKA in the germline V gene (reference sequence). The CDR3 is made up of 14 amino acids. The CDR3 nucleotides read TGCAGTGCTGTAGGGTATGTCAGCGCAGATACGCAGTATTTT. It translates to CSAVGYVSADTQYF.

Concerning this clonotype: This may come from a read error, since a much larger clone is one base off. The chain employs TRBV6-5 and TRBJ1-2; D is uncertain. CDR3 length: 12 residues. Looked up from germline, CDR1 is MNHEY and CDR2 is SVGAGI. The CDR3 bases are TGTGCCAGCGGTTACGGCCGACGGCACTACACCTTC. Residues: CASGYGRRHYTF.

This clonotype was counted a few times. The chain carries TRBV29-1 and TRBJ2-5; D unresolved. Germline V gives CDR1 SQVTM, CDR2 ANQGSEA. V gave up 4 bases and J gave up 2 bases, with 14 bases separating them. The CDR3 covers 14 residues. The CDR3 spells CSVGRRLSQETQYF. The CDR3 bases are TGCAGCGTTGGACGCCGGCTCAGTCAAGAGACCCAGTACTTC.

This sequence joins TRBV5-6 and TRBJ2-4; 7 bases are a match to TRBD1. Germline values: CDR1 SGHDT, CDR2 YYEEEE. Trimming took 3 bases from V and 8 from J; bases not matched to a gene: 8. The CDR3 runs to 14 residues. The CDR3 DNA sequence: TGTGCCAGCAGCTACTTAGACAGGGAAGACATTCAGTACTTC. It yields the protein CASSYLDREDIQYF. The variable domain in full, with the rest retrieved from reference TRBV5-6 and TRBJ2-4, is DAGVTQSPTHLIKTRGQQVTLRCSPKSGHDTVSWYQQALGQGPQFIFQYYEEEERQRGNFPDRFSGHQFPNYSSELNVNALLLGDSALYLCASSYLDREDIQYFGAGTRLSVL.

This chain uses TRBV19 with TRBJ2-1, with D unresolved. The germline V and J ends were trimmed by 0 bases and 9 bases, with 3 bases remaining between them. CDR3 length: 11 residues. Germline lookup yields CDR1 LNHDA and CDR2 SQIVND (reference sequence). The CDR3 region is CASSIDGEQFF. The CDR3 DNA reads TGTGCCAGTAGTATAGATGGTGAGCAGTTCTTC.

This clonotype was seen a handful of times. The chain carries TRBV9 and TRBJ1-2; D unclear. The CDR3 is 16 residues long. Germline values: CDR1 SGDLS, CDR2 YYNGEE. V was shortened by 1 base and J by 4 bases, with 17 bases between the two germline ends. CDR3: CASSVFHQVPVYGYTF. CDR3 coding DNA: TGTGCCAGCAGCGTATTTCACCAGGTTCCCGTCTATGGCTACACCTTC.

The sample holds a few counts of this clonotype. The CDR3: CAIDSTNYGYTF. CDR3 coding DNA: TGTGCCATCGACAGCACTAACTATGGCTACACCTTC. The gene calls are TRBV10-3 and TRBJ1-2, with D maybe TRBD1 (5 bases). V was trimmed by 8 bases and J by 0 bases, leaving 7 bases between them. CDR3 size: 12 residues. Germline V gene data show CDR1 as ENHRY and CDR2 as SYGVKD.

This clonotype was seen only a few times. J is TRBJ2-1 and V is TRBV28; no firm D call. The DNA end is a closer match to TRBJ2-7, so the J assignment may be wrong. The CDR3 is 16 residues long. From germline, CDR1 is MDHEN and CDR2 SYDVKM. The CDR3 sequence: CASSLRRLSSYNEQYF. For the CDR3, the DNA is TGTGCCAGCAGTTTGCGCAGGTTAAGTTCCTACAATGAGCAGTACTTC.

The chain carries TRBV15 and TRBJ2-7; D is perhaps TRBD2 (5 bases). This CDR3 has 14 residues. Trimming shortened V by 1 base and J by 3 bases, and 10 bases separated the two germline ends. Germline CDR1 LNHNV, CDR2 YYDKDF (reference sequence). CDR3 coding DNA: TGTGCCACCAGCAGAGCTCTTGCGGGCTACGAGCAGTACTTC. Protein sequence: CATSRALAGYEQYF.